This T cell receptor beta chain was observed in a study of human T cells and chemical hapten exposure. Study-level background: Slight volume differences across pooled libraries mainly accounted for varying per-sample TCR yields. Study outcomes and limitations: TCRs at a frequency above 1 in 1000 stayed unchanged with DPC sensitization.

The CDR3 has 15 residues. V lost 5 bases, J lost 2 bases, and 13 bases lay in between. Germline CDR1 and CDR2: SGHTA and FQGTGA. The time point denotes: patch test 2, 6 weeks after DPC sensitization. Treatment of the sample: therapeutic diphenylcyclopropenone sensitization with weekly scalp DPC. Unique molecular identifiers were attached to individual cDNA molecules during library preparation. One entry per CDR3 protein results from TCRdb running MiXCR on the RACE reads. The sample holds tens of thousands of distinct CDR3 sequences; about 9.4% are singletons and the top ten take approximately 7%. In the case of this clonotype: Its specificity is not known.

The input for sequencing was whole blood, taken in connection with sensitization to the hapten diphenylcyclopropenone (DPC). The clonotype originates from a woman aged 45-59 years with alopecia areata. Some clones in this sample may be carry-over from other donors' samples. The rearrangement uses TRBV7-3 and TRBJ2-4; D may match TRBD1 or TRBD2 (5 bases each). The CDR3 nucleotides read TGTGCCAGCAGCGAGGGCTGGGGGTCCAAAAACATTCAGTACTTC. Protein sequence: CASSEGWGSKNIQYF.